The 20 T cell receptor beta chains given below trace back to one sample, sequenced in a study of Ad26.COV2.S vaccination and SARS-CoV-2 variants. The method was immunoSEQ multiplex PCR; TCRdb's version includes in-frame clones alone and lacks a portion of them. The data hold around 340,000 clones, with about nine tenths observed a single time. Indicated treatment: around 19 received Ad26.COV2.S at low or high dose, single or two shots; five or six received placebo; per-sample allocation not given. The investigators took samples on day 63 after the first vaccine or placebo injection. Here the sequenced sample was peripheral blood, taken in a trial of Ad26.COV2.S vaccine versus placebo. These receptors were taken from a person between 18 and 65 years old who received the Ad26.COV2.S COVID-19 vaccine or a placebo.

This clone has a single count. V and J are TRBV2 and TRBJ2-3; D ambiguous. Germline CDR1 and CDR2: SNHLY and FYNNEI. The length of the CDR3 is 12 residues. V lost 4 bases to trimming and J lost 6 bases, with 8 bases between them. The CDR3 sequence: CASSGDMDTQYF. CDR3 in DNA: TGTGCCAGCAGTGGTGATATGGATACGCAGTATTTT.

The chain combines TRBV27 with TRBJ2-1, with D possibly being TRBD1 (5 bases). Per the germline V gene, CDR1 is MNHEY and CDR2 is SMNVEV (reference sequence). The CDR3 consists of 13 residues. Trimming took 0 bases from V and 9 from J, leaving 9 bases between them. The CDR3 DNA reads TGTGCCAGCAGTTTATCAGGGGTCAGTGAGCAGTTCTTC. Residues: CASSLSGVSEQFF.

This clone was counted once. The chain links TRBV7-9 to TRBJ2-7; D assignment may be TRBD1 or TRBD2 (5 bases each). Per germline, CDR1 SEHNR and CDR2 FQNEAQ (reference sequence). The CDR3 sequence is 12 residues long. The V end lost 2 bases, the J end lost 12 bases, and 14 bases lay between the germline ends. The CDR3 reads CASSLSPGARYF. DNA of the CDR3: TGTGCCAGCAGCTTAAGCCCCGGGGCTAGGTACTTC.

The chain joins TRBV7-3 to TRBJ2-5; possibly TRBD1 for D (7 bases). Germline V gene lookup returns CDR1 SGHTA and CDR2 FQGTGA. V lost 2 bases and J lost 1, with 11 bases in between. The CDR3 is 15 residues long. CDR3 coding DNA: TGTGCCAGCAGCTTAGGAGGGGGCCCCCAAGAGACCCAGTACTTC. Its protein is CASSLGGGPQETQYF.

The rearrangement joins TRBV30 to TRBJ1-1; D perhaps matches TRBD1 (5 bases). Trimming stripped 2 bases from V and 7 bases from J, with 8 bases between. CDR3 length: 11 residues. CDR1 GTSNPN and CDR2 SVGIG come from the germline V gene (reference sequence). CDR3 coding DNA: TGTGCCTGGAGTTGGACATATGAAGCTTTCTTT. It yields the protein CAWSWTYEAFF.

The chain recombines TRBV28 with TRBJ1-5; D is perhaps TRBD1 (5 bases). The length of the CDR3 is 17 residues. Trimming removed 2 bases at V and 2 bases at J, with 16 bases between. Germline V gene data show CDR1 as MDHEN and CDR2 as SYDVKM. CDR3 nucleotide sequence: TGTGCCAGCAGTTTAGGTCAGGGCCCGGGGGGCAATCAGCCCCAGCATTTT. Protein product: CASSLGQGPGGNQPQHF.

V gene TRBV5-8 combines with J gene TRBJ2-5; D remains ambiguous. Trimming removed 4 bases from V and 8 bases from J, with 12 bases in between. The CDR3 runs 12 residues. From germline, CDR1 is SGHTS and CDR2 YDEGEE. The CDR3 DNA reads as TGTGCCAGCAGCGAAATGTCGGACACCCAGTACTTC. It is translated as CASSEMSDTQYF.

The chain carries TRBV5-1 and TRBJ1-2, with D possibly matching TRBD1 (6 bases). This CDR3 is 12 amino acids long. The V end lost 0 bases, the J end lost 7 bases, and 7 bases lay between the germline ends. The V gene's germline CDR1 is SGHRS and CDR2 YFSETQ. The CDR3 protein is CASSLARGGYTF. In DNA form, the CDR3 reads TGCGCCAGCAGCTTGGCCAGGGGTGGCTACACCTTC. Combining the CDR3 with reference TRBV5-1 and TRBJ1-2 gives the whole variable domain KAGVTQTPRYLIKTRGQQVTLSCSPISGHRSVSWYQQTPGQGLQFLFEYFSETQRNKGNFPGRFSGRQFSNSRSEMNVSTLELGDSALYLCASSLARGGYTFGSGTRLTVV.

The V gene is TRBV24-1, the J gene TRBJ2-1, with D possibly matching TRBD2 (5 bases). This CDR3 comprises 13 residues. The V gene lost 7 bases and the J gene lost 5 bases, with 11 bases spanning the gap. Per germline, CDR1 KGHDR and CDR2 SFDVKD. The CDR3 DNA sequence: TGTGCCACCAGAGGTAGCGAAAACAATGAGCAGTTCTTC. Its translation: CATRGSENNEQFF.

The chain joins TRBV5-1 to TRBJ2-1; 9 bases are a match to TRBD2. V trimming: 0 bases; J trimming: 3 bases; junction bases outside the gene matches: 4. The CDR3 is made up of 16 amino acids. From germline, CDR1 is SGHRS and CDR2 YFSETQ. The CDR3 protein is CASSLGLAELYNEQFF. DNA of the CDR3: TGCGCCAGCAGCTTGGGACTAGCGGAACTCTACAATGAGCAGTTCTTC.

V usage is TRBV28 and J usage is TRBJ2-1; D not resolved. CDR1 and CDR2 from the germline V gene are MDHEN and SYDVKM. The CDR3 contains 15 residues. V lost 2 bases, J lost 7 bases, and 15 bases lay in between. CDR3 region: CASSLATWVSNEQFF. CDR3 in DNA: TGTGCCAGCAGTTTAGCGACTTGGGTTAGTAATGAGCAGTTCTTC.

The chain uses TRBV9 and TRBJ2-1; D could derive from TRBD1 or TRBD2 (6 bases each). Per germline, CDR1 SGDLS and CDR2 YYNGEE. Between the trimmed V and J ends, which lost 0 bases and 3 bases, there was a span of 10 bases. The CDR3 runs to 15 residues. CDR3 loop: CASSVDGGGYNEQFF. CDR3 in DNA: TGTGCCAGCAGCGTAGACGGGGGCGGCTACAATGAGCAGTTCTTC.

The CDR3 bases are TGTGCCAGCAGCTCGGGGACAGGGAACCCAAACGTCCTGACTTTC. Protein: CASSSGTGNPNVLTF. The rearrangement links TRBV5-4 to TRBJ2-6, with TRBD1 identical over 9 bases. J lost 10 bases, V lost 3 bases, and 8 bases had no gene match. CDR3 size: 15 residues. CDR1 is SGHNT and CDR2 is YYREEE in the germline V gene (reference sequence).

Here the CDR3 reads CASRTRGDFSNEQFF. The DNA of the CDR3 is TGTGCCAGCAGGACCCGGGGGGATTTTAGCAATGAGCAGTTCTTC. This chain links TRBV2 with TRBJ2-1; 7 nucleotides align to TRBD2. The CDR3 runs to 15 residues. From germline, CDR1 is SNHLY and CDR2 FYNNEI. Unmatched junction bases numbered 11, after V lost 6 bases and J lost 6 bases.

The chain employs TRBV5-8 and TRBJ2-1; tentatively, D is TRBD2 (6 bases). There are 13 residues in the CDR3. Germline V CDR1 and CDR2: SGHTS, YDEGEE. V was cut by 4 bases and J by 2 bases, with 7 bases left in between. The CDR3: CASSPGAYNEQFF. Written as DNA, the CDR3 is TGTGCCAGCAGCCCGGGGGCCTACAATGAGCAGTTCTTC.

V is TRBV20-1 and J is TRBJ2-7; TRBD2 agrees at 9 bases. This CDR3 region has 13 residues. Germline CDR1 DFQATT, CDR2 SNEGSKA (reference sequence). V trimming: 3 bases; J trimming: 12 bases; junction bases outside the gene matches: 12. The CDR3 DNA follows: TGCAGTGCTAGTATCCGACTAGCGGATAACCCGTACTTC. It encodes CSASIRLADNPYF.

This chain connects TRBV7-3 to TRBJ2-1; 7 positions agree with TRBD1. The CDR3 length is 11 residues. Germline loops: CDR1 SGHTA, CDR2 FQGTGA. The junction had 3 bases not matched to a gene; V was cut back by 4 bases and J by 12 bases. The CDR3 DNA reads as TGTGCCAGCAGCTCGACAGGGACGCAGTTCTTC. Encoded protein: CASSSTGTQFF. The complete variable domain, with remaining parts taken from reference TRBV7-3 and TRBJ2-1, reads GAGVSQTPSNKVTEKGKYVELRCDPISGHTALYWYRQSLGQGPEFLIYFQGTGAADDSGLPNDRFFAVRPEGSVSTLKIQRTERGDSAVYLCASSSTGTQFFGPGTRLTVL.

The rearrangement joins TRBV19 to TRBJ2-7, with 7 bases aligning to TRBD2. CDR3 size: 14 residues. CDR1 is LNHDA and CDR2 is SQIVND in the germline V gene (reference sequence). Trimming at V came to 3 bases and at J to 2 bases, leaving 4 bases not matched to a gene. CDR3: CASSISRGAYEQYF. CDR3 DNA sequence: TGTGCCAGTAGTATCTCCCGGGGGGCCTACGAGCAGTACTTC.

J is TRBJ1-1 and V is TRBV30; 9 nucleotides match TRBD1. With 6 bases clipped from V and 5 bases from J, the junction kept 7 bases outside the gene matches. CDR1 and CDR2 from the germline V gene are GTSNPN and SVGIG (reference sequence). The CDR3 is 13 residues long. The CDR3 protein is CACSTGGGTEAFF. CDR3 DNA: TGTGCCTGCAGTACAGGGGGCGGGACTGAAGCTTTCTTT.

This chain connects TRBV7-2 to TRBJ1-1; tentative D call: TRBD1 (5 bases). Per the germline V gene, CDR1 is SGHTA and CDR2 is FQGNSA. The V end was cut by 5 bases, the J end by 3 bases, with 16 bases between. The length of the CDR3 is 15 residues. As DNA, the CDR3 is TGTGCCAGCAGCCGCCTGGGGGAGGGGTACACTGAAGCTTTCTTT. Protein product: CASSRLGEGYTEAFF.